The entry that follows covers one T cell receptor beta chain sequence. TCRdb redid the calling of the multiplex PCR reads with MiXCR, one entry per CDR3 protein. This table has about 35,000 distinct CDR3 sequences, 30% to 45% appearing once. These data originate in a study of breast tumors, draining lymph nodes, adjacent tissues. This clonotype was sampled from a female donor with breast cancer. Some clones in this sample may be carry-over from other donors' samples. Sequencing was done on a sample of breast tumor tissue.

The DNA for the CDR3 is TGTGCCAGCAGCTGGACTAGCGGGAAGGGGAATGAGCAGTTCTTC. It specifies CASSWTSGKGNEQFF. The gene calls are TRBV11-1 and TRBJ2-1; 12 bases fit TRBD2. CDR3 length equals 15 residues. The germline gives CDR1 SGHAT, CDR2 FQDESV (reference sequence). Trimming took 4 bases from V and 7 from J; bases not matched to a gene: 5.